This T cell receptor (beta chain) was retrieved from a study of T-cell memory formation after mild COVID-19. Study at large: TCR clusters were mostly donor specific. Study-wide results and caveats: Pre-infection memory carried some responding clones, suggesting that cross-reactive memory joined.

The CDR3 sequence is 19 residues long. Per germline, CDR1 SGHNT and CDR2 YYREEE (reference sequence). With V trimmed by 4 bases and J by 4 bases, 16 bases remained unmatched. A remark on this clonotype: What it binds is unknown.

5'RACE primed at constant segments yielded TCR alpha and TCR beta cDNA libraries bearing sample barcodes and UMIs. Each CDR3 protein is one row after TCRdb ran MiXCR on the 5' RACE reads. Of 210,000 or so distinct CDR3 sequences listed, 8% to 11% are singletons. The chain joins TRBV5-4 to TRBJ2-3; TRBD2 aligns across 12 bases. The source of this sequence is a man aged 18-30 years who had mild COVID-19 (a few samples of this study predate the infection). Cell type and time point are not known. The sample was PBMCs or a T cell subset sorted from them (not recorded which). CDR3 protein: CASSPTMRTSGTGADTQYF. The CDR3 region has the DNA TGTGCCAGCAGCCCTACGATGCGGACTAGCGGGACGGGCGCAGATACGCAGTATTTT. Complete variable domain (other parts from reference TRBV5-4 and TRBJ2-3): ETGVTQSPTHLIKTRGQQVTLRCSSQSGHNTVSWYQQALGQGPQFIFQYYREEENGRGNFPPRFSGLQFPNYSSELNVNALELDDSALYLCASSPTMRTSGTGADTQYFGPGTRLTVL.